Shown below are 28 T cell receptor beta chains from a single sample sequenced in a study of blood T cell repertoires in COVID-19. TCRdb's table, derived via immunoSEQ multiplex PCR, lists solely in-frame clones and lacks some. The sample holds 45,000 to 60,000 clones, roughly 85% seen once. The sequenced sample consisted of peripheral blood. These receptors were taken from a human donor in a cohort sampled during active COVID-19.

This clone has just one count. V usage is TRBV5-1 and J usage is TRBJ1-4, with TRBD1 as a possible D gene (5 bases). Germline-derived CDR1 and CDR2 are SGHRS and YFSETQ. The CDR3 is made up of 14 amino acids. Between the trimmed V and J ends, which lost 4 bases and 0 bases, there was a span of 7 bases. In DNA form, the CDR3 reads TGCGCCAGCAGCCAGGACACAACTAATGAAAAACTGTTTTTT. Residues: CASSQDTTNEKLFF.

This chain connects TRBV30 to TRBJ1-2, with D perhaps matching TRBD1 (5 bases). The CDR3 is 13 amino acids. V was trimmed by 0 bases and J by 8 bases, leaving 13 bases between them. Germline lookup yields CDR1 GTSNPN and CDR2 SVGIG (reference sequence). The CDR3 DNA sequence: TGTGCCTGGAGTGTACGCAGGGTACAAGGCTACACCTTC. It codes for CAWSVRRVQGYTF.

The chain is built from TRBV29-1 and TRBJ1-5, with D unresolved. This CDR3 has 12 residues. V was pared by 7 bases and J by 4 bases, with 11 bases between. Germline V gives CDR1 SQVTM, CDR2 ANQGSEA. CDR3 DNA: TGCAGCGCTTCAGACGGGAATCAGCCCCAGCATTTT. Residues: CSASDGNQPQHF.

The chain uses TRBV23-1 and TRBJ1-2, with D possibly matching TRBD1 (5 bases). TRBV23-1 is noted as an ORF with a role that remains uncertain. V lost 4 bases and J 7 bases, leaving 16 bases between the germline ends. The CDR3 is 14 amino acids. The CDR3 here is CASSLQGEVFGYTF. The CDR3 nucleotides read TGCGCCAGCAGTCTGCAGGGTGAGGTCTTTGGCTACACCTTC.

CDR3 DNA: TGTGCCATCAGTGAGCCCATGATGGGACAGGGGAATGGCTACACCTTC. Encoded protein: CAISEPMMGQGNGYTF. The chain links TRBV10-3 to TRBJ1-2; 10 nucleotides align to TRBD1. CDR1 is ENHRY and CDR2 is SYGVKD in the germline V gene. V was pared by 2 bases and J by 6 bases, with 9 bases of the junction left unmatched. This CDR3 is built from 16 residues.

This clone has just one count. This chain joins TRBV5-1 and TRBJ2-1; 7 nucleotides agree with TRBD1. This CDR3 region has 15 residues. With 1 base clipped from V and 4 bases from J, the junction kept 5 bases outside the gene matches. In germline, CDR1 is SGHRS, CDR2 YFSETQ. CDR3 DNA: TGCGCCAGCAGCTTGTTAGGGACAGAATACAATGAGCAGTTCTTC. It yields the protein CASSLLGTEYNEQFF.

The CDR3 sequence: CASSLDRDPQPQHF. The CDR3 DNA sequence: TGTGCCAGCAGCTTAGACAGGGACCCTCAGCCCCAGCATTTT. The chain links TRBV7-9 to TRBJ1-5; perhaps TRBD1 as D (6 bases). Trimming took off 1 base at V and 6 bases at J, with 10 bases between the two ends. The CDR3 spans 14 residues. Germline values: CDR1 SEHNR, CDR2 FQNEAQ (reference sequence). The full variable domain, its missing parts supplied by reference TRBV7-9 and TRBJ1-5, is DTGVSQNPRHKITKRGQNVTFRCDPISEHNRLYWYRQTLGQGPEFLTYFQNEAQLEKSRLLSDRFSAERPKGSFSTLEIQRTEQGDSAMYLCASSLDRDPQPQHFGDGTRLSIL.

The rearrangement links TRBV3-1 (or the pseudogene TRBV3-2) to TRBJ1-2; D is ambiguous. Trimming stripped 0 bases from V and 8 bases from J, with 7 bases between. Germline CDR1 LGHDT, CDR2 YNNKEL (reference sequence). The CDR3 has 12 residues. This CDR3 reads CASSQEPGGYTF. The CDR3 DNA follows: TGTGCCAGCAGCCAAGAGCCGGGGGGCTACACCTTC.

Worth noting for this clone: This same CDR3 is encoded by further DNA sequences in the sample. V usage is TRBV3-1 (or the pseudogene TRBV3-2) and J usage is TRBJ1-6; TRBD1 aligns across 8 bases. The CDR3 runs 14 residues. J was trimmed by 10 bases and V by 1 base; bases with no gene match: 3. Germline CDR1 LGHDT, CDR2 YNNKEL (reference sequence). CDR3 DNA: TGTGCCAGCAGCCAAGGGACAGGGCGCTCACCCCTCCACTTT. Translated, it gives CASSQGTGRSPLHF.

This rearrangement joins TRBV5-1 to TRBJ2-3; D call uncertain. V was cut by 1 base and J by 0 bases, with 9 bases left in between. CDR3 size: 15 residues. Per germline, CDR1 SGHRS and CDR2 YFSETQ. CDR3 in amino acids: CASSLLRFSTDTQYF. The CDR3 nucleotides read TGCGCCAGCAGCTTGTTGCGGTTTAGCACAGATACGCAGTATTTT.

In nucleotides, the CDR3 is TGTGCCAGTAGTATAGACAGGTCGAGCAATCAGCCCCAGCATTTT. It is translated as CASSIDRSSNQPQHF. This chain joins TRBV19 and TRBJ1-5; D remains unclear. This CDR3 region has 15 residues. Germline lookup yields CDR1 LNHDA and CDR2 SQIVND (reference sequence). Trimming removed 0 bases at V and 1 base at J, with 7 bases between.

The CDR3 region is CASSFEGGETQYF. DNA for the CDR3: TGTGCCAGCAGCTTTGAGGGTGGGGAGACCCAGTACTTC. V is TRBV7-3 and J is TRBJ2-5, with D possibly matching TRBD2 (5 bases). CDR1 SGHTA and CDR2 FQGTGA come from the germline V gene. Trimming took off 3 bases at V and 5 bases at J, with 10 bases between the two ends. The CDR3 is 13 amino acids.

This chain uses TRBV18 with TRBJ2-7, with D tentatively TRBD1 (5 bases). Germline values: CDR1 KGHSH, CDR2 LQKENI. V was shortened by 0 bases and J by 5 bases, with 8 bases between the two germline ends. The CDR3 covers 13 residues. CDR3 sequence: CASSPPAGNEQYF. In DNA form, the CDR3 reads TGTGCCAGCTCACCACCGGCAGGGAACGAGCAGTACTTC.

This rearrangement joins TRBV15 to TRBJ2-3; D remains ambiguous. Germline CDR1 LNHNV, CDR2 YYDKDF (reference sequence). The CDR3 runs 13 residues. V was trimmed by 3 bases and J by 5 bases, leaving 9 bases between them. CDR3: CATSSDRGDTQYF. Here the CDR3 DNA reads TGTGCCACCAGCAGTGATCGAGGAGATACGCAGTATTTT.

This rearrangement joins TRBV7-9 to TRBJ2-4; TRBD1 matches at 9 bases. The ends lost 5 bases at V and 8 bases at J; junction bases unmatched: 10. The CDR3 has 15 amino acids. Per germline, CDR1 SEHNR and CDR2 FQNEAQ (reference sequence). CDR3 sequence: CASSPPGTGTDIQYF. CDR3 coding DNA: TGTGCCAGCAGCCCACCCGGGACAGGGACGGACATTCAGTACTTC.

The CDR3 DNA reads TGCGCCAGCAGACCACTCGCAGGCATGAACACTGAAGCTTTCTTT. Translating gives CASRPLAGMNTEAFF. J is TRBJ1-1 and V is TRBV5-1; D not certain. The CDR3 totals 15 residues. Germline V lookup: CDR1 SGHRS, CDR2 YFSETQ. V was clipped by 5 bases and J by 0 bases, with 14 bases between them.

This clone has more than one count but fewer than ten. The chain recombines TRBV2 with TRBJ2-5, with 8 bases identical to TRBD2. This CDR3 spans 14 amino acids. The germline V gene has CDR1 SNHLY and CDR2 FYNNEI. V was clipped by 6 bases and J by 1 base; unmatched bases: 4. CDR3 residues: CASRTSALQETQYF. The CDR3 DNA reads as TGTGCCAGCAGGACTAGCGCGCTCCAAGAGACCCAGTACTTC.

This sequence joins TRBV2 and TRBJ1-5, with D possibly TRBD1 on 6 matching bases. V dropped 4 bases and J dropped 4 bases, with 11 bases sitting between them. The CDR3 consists of 14 residues. Germline assignment: CDR1 SNHLY and CDR2 FYNNEI. This CDR3 reads CASSGPGENQPQHF. In DNA form, the CDR3 reads TGTGCCAGCAGTGGGCCAGGGGAAAATCAGCCCCAGCATTTT.

The chain has TRBV10-3 and TRBJ1-5, with TRBD1 matching 8 bases. Trimming cost V 10 bases and J 3 bases; bases outside gene matches: 8. CDR1 is ENHRY and CDR2 is SYGVKD in the germline V gene. The CDR3 is made up of 14 amino acids. CDR3 bases: TGTGCCACCCGAGGACAGGGATCCAATCAGCCCCAGCATTTT. This codes for CATRGQGSNQPQHF.

V is TRBV30 and J is TRBJ1-1; D not resolved. The CDR3 loop spans 13 amino acids. V dropped 3 bases and J dropped 2 bases, with 10 bases sitting between them. The germline V gene encodes CDR1 GTSNPN and CDR2 SVGIG (reference sequence). The CDR3 nucleotides read TGTGCCTGGAGGGTGGCGGGAAACACTGAAGCTTTCTTT. Translated, it gives CAWRVAGNTEAFF.

The V gene is TRBV5-1, the J gene TRBJ2-7; 7 bases align to TRBD2. The V segment lost 0 bases and the J segment 0 bases; nucleotides outside the gene matches: 6. The CDR3 runs to 16 residues. The germline gives CDR1 SGHRS, CDR2 YFSETQ. The CDR3, as DNA: TGCGCCAGCAGCTTGGATGTGGGGGGGAGCTCCTACGAGCAGTACTTC. Protein: CASSLDVGGSSYEQYF.

The V call is TRBV19, the J call TRBJ2-3; D might be TRBD1 (5 bases). CDR1 and CDR2 (germline): LNHDA, SQIVND (reference sequence). This CDR3 spans 12 amino acids. Trimming pared 6 bases from V and 7 bases from J, leaving 11 bases between. The chain's CDR3 is CASRNRGNTQYF. The CDR3, as DNA: TGTGCCAGTAGAAATAGGGGAAATACGCAGTATTTT.

This chain uses TRBV2 with TRBJ2-2, with D unresolved. V lost 4 bases, J lost 1 base, and 4 bases lay in between. The CDR3 spans 13 residues. Germline V lookup: CDR1 SNHLY, CDR2 FYNNEI. This CDR3 reads CASSGENTGELFF. CDR3 DNA sequence: TGTGCCAGCAGTGGAGAGAACACCGGGGAGCTGTTTTTT.

J is TRBJ2-2 and V is TRBV12-3 or TRBV12-4, with D possibly matching TRBD2 (5 bases). The CDR3 is 13 amino acids. V was cut by 10 bases and J by 0 bases, with 9 bases left in between. The CDR3 DNA reads as TGTGCCACCACTAGTCCGAACACCGGGGAGCTGTTTTTT. Translating gives CATTSPNTGELFF.

The chain couples TRBV5-1 to TRBJ2-5; possibly TRBD2 for D (7 bases). The CDR3 runs to 15 residues. V lost 2 bases to trimming and J lost 4 bases, with 15 bases between them. Germline assignment: CDR1 SGHRS and CDR2 YFSETQ. In DNA, the CDR3 is TGCGCCAGCAGCTTATTGGGGGGGCTTCCAGAGACCCAGTACTTC. As protein: CASSLLGGLPETQYF.

V is TRBV10-3 and J is TRBJ1-1; possible D gene TRBD1, 6 bases. This CDR3 is built from 13 residues. Germline V gene lookup returns CDR1 ENHRY and CDR2 SYGVKD. Trimming took off 5 bases at V and 1 base at J, with 8 bases between the two ends. The chain's CDR3 is CAISPQGNTEAFF. CDR3 nucleotide sequence: TGTGCCATCAGTCCACAGGGGAACACTGAAGCTTTCTTT.

The genes are TRBV19 and TRBJ1-4; 7 bases match TRBD1. Germline lookup yields CDR1 LNHDA and CDR2 SQIVND (reference sequence). This CDR3 has 13 residues. J was trimmed by 6 bases and V by 10 bases; bases with no gene match: 8. CDR3 coding DNA: TGTGCCACCGGACAGGTTGGAGATGAAAAACTGTTTTTT. Its protein is CATGQVGDEKLFF.

The rearrangement joins TRBV7-9 to TRBJ2-4; D gene ambiguous. Germline V gene data show CDR1 as SEHNR and CDR2 as FQNEAQ (reference sequence). The CDR3 contains 14 residues. Trimming stripped 3 bases from V and 0 bases from J, with 6 bases between. The CDR3: CASSLETAKNIQYF. Here the CDR3 DNA reads TGTGCCAGCAGCTTGGAGACAGCCAAAAACATTCAGTACTTC.